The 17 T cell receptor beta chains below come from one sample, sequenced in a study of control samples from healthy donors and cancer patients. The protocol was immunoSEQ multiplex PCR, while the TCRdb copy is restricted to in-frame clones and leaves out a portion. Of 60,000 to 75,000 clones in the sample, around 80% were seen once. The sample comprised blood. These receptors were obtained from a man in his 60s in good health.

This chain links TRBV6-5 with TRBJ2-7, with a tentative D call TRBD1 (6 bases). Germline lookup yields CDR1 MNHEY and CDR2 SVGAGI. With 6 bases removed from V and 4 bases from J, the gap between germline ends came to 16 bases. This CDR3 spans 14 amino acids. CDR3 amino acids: CASSLGTTAYEQYF. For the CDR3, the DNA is TGTGCCAGCAGCCTAGGGACAACCGCGTACGAGCAGTACTTC.

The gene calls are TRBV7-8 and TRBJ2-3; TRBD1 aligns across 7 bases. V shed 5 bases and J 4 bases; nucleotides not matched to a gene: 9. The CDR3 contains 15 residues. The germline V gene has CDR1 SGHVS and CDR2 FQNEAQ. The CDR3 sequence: CASSRPLTGSDTQYF. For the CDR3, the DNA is TGTGCCAGCAGCCGACCTCTGACAGGGTCAGATACGCAGTATTTT.

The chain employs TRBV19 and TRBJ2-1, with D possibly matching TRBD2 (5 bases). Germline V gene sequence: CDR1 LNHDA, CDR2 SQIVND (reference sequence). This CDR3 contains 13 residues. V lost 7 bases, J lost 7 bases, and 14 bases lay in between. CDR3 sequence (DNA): TGTGCCAGTATCCCCTCGGACTCTAATGAGCAGTTCTTC. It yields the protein CASIPSDSNEQFF.

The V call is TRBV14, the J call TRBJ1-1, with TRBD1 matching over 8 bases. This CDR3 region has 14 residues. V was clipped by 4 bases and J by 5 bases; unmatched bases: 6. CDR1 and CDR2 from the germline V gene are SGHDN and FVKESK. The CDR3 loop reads CASSLNYRGTEAFF. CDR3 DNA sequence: TGTGCCAGCAGCCTCAATTACAGGGGGACTGAAGCTTTCTTT.

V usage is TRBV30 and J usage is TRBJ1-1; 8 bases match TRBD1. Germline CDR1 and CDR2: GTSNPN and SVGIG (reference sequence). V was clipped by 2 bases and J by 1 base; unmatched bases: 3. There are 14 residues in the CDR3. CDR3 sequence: CAWSSGQGNTEAFF. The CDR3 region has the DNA TGTGCCTGGAGTTCAGGACAGGGGAACACTGAAGCTTTCTTT.

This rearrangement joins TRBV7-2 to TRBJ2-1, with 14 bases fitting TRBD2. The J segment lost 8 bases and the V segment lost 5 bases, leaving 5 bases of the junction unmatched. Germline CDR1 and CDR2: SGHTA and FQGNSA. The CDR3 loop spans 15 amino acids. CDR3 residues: CASSPTSGRAYEQFF. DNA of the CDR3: TGTGCCAGCAGCCCGACTAGCGGGAGGGCCTATGAGCAGTTCTTC.

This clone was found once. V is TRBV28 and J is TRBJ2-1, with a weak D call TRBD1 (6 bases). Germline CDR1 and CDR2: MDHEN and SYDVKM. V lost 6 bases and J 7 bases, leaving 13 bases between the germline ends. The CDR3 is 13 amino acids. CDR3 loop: CASSRTARNEQFF. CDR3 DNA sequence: TGTGCCAGCAGCCGGACAGCTCGAAATGAGCAGTTCTTC.

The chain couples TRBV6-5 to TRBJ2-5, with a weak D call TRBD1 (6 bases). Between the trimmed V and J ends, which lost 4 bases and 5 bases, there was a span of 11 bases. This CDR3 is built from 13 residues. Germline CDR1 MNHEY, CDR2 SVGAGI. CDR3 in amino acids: CASSSQGSETQYF. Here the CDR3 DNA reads TGTGCCAGCAGTTCTCAGGGGAGCGAGACCCAGTACTTC.

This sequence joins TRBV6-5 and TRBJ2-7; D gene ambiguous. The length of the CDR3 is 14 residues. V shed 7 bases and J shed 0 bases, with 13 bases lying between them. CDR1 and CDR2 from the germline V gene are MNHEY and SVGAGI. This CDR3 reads CASTPRVFSYEQYF. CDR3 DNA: TGTGCCAGCACCCCCAGAGTATTCTCCTACGAGCAGTACTTC.

The CDR3 DNA sequence: TGTGCCAGCAGTTTAGAGGGTTGGCGGAGCTCCTACGAGCAGTACTTC. It translates to CASSLEGWRSSYEQYF. The chain joins TRBV27 to TRBJ2-7; tentatively, D is TRBD2 (5 bases). The germline CDR1 and CDR2 sequences are MNHEY and SMNVEV (reference sequence). The CDR3 is made up of 16 amino acids. V lost 2 bases and J lost 0, with 14 bases in between.

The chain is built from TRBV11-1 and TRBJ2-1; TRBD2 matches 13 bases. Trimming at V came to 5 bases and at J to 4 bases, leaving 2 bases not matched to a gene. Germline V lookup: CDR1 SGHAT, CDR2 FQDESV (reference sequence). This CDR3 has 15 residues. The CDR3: CASSRGLAGYNEQFF. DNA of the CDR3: TGTGCCAGCAGCCGGGGACTAGCGGGATACAATGAGCAGTTCTTC.

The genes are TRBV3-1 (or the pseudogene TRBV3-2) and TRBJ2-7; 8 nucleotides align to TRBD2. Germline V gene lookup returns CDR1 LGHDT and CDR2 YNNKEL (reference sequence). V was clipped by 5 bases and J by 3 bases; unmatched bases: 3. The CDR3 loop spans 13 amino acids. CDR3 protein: CASSKLADYEQYF. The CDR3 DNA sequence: TGTGCCAGCAGCAAACTAGCGGACTACGAGCAGTACTTC.

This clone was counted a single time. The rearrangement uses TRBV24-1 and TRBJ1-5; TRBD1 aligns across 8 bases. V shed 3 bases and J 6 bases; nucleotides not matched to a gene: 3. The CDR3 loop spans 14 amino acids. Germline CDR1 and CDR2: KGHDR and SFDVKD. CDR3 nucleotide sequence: TGTGCCACCAGTGATCAGGGGGCAGTTCAGCCCCAGCATTTT. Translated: CATSDQGAVQPQHF.

CDR3 amino acids: CASSPGGEQFF. The CDR3 DNA follows: TGTGCCAGTAGCCCCGGTGGTGAGCAGTTCTTC. The rearrangement uses TRBV19 and TRBJ2-1; D is uncertain. This CDR3 is 11 amino acids long. Germline assignment: CDR1 LNHDA and CDR2 SQIVND (reference sequence). V shed 6 bases and J shed 9 bases, with 9 bases lying between them.

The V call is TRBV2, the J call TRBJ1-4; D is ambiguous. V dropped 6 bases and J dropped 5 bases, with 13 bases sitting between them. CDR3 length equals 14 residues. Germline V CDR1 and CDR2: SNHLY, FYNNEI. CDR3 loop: CASSQGSLNEKLFF. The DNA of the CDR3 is TGTGCCAGCAGCCAAGGTAGCCTCAATGAAAAACTGTTTTTT.

The CDR3 spells CASSTYSLAEYNEQFF. The CDR3 nucleotides read TGCGCCAGCAGCACCTACTCCCTCGCCGAATACAATGAGCAGTTCTTC. This chain uses TRBV5-1 with TRBJ2-1; D is unclear. CDR3 length: 16 amino acids. V was clipped by 4 bases and J by 4 bases, with 18 bases between them. The germline CDR1 and CDR2 sequences are SGHRS and YFSETQ.

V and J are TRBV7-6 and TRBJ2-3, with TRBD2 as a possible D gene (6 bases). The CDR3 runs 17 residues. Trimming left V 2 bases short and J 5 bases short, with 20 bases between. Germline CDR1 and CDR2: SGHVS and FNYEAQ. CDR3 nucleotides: TGTGCCAGCAGCTTAAGAAGGTCGGGAGAGGGCTTAGATACGCAGTATTTT. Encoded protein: CASSLRRSGEGLDTQYF.